What follows are 32 T cell receptor beta chains derived from one specimen sequenced in a study of molecular identifiers for immune sequencing clone quantification. TCRdb passed the PCR reads through MiXCR, listing each CDR3 protein once. The table lists 300,000 to 400,000 distinct CDR3 sequences, roughly 24% of them singletons. Sequencing was performed on naive CD8+ T cells from blood, with Jurkat cell RNA spiked in. As to subset: FACS-sorted CD8+CD4-CCR7+CD45RA+ naive T cells. All receptors come from a human donor in good health. Some libraries in this study had Jurkat cell RNA spiked in.

Regarding this clonotype: One end of the junction varies from germline; a read error may be responsible. The chain joins TRBV19 to TRBJ1-2, with D uncertain. The CDR3 covers 14 residues. From germline, CDR1 is LNHDA and CDR2 SQIVND (reference sequence). CDR3 nucleotides: TGTGCCAGTAGTATTGGGCCAGCGGACTATGGCTACATCTTC. It translates to CASSIGPADYGYIF.

This chain connects TRBV7-9 to TRBJ2-7, with D tentatively TRBD2 (5 bases). V shed 8 bases and J shed 2 bases, with 19 bases lying between them. CDR1 is SEHNR and CDR2 is FQNEAQ in the germline V gene (reference sequence). There are 15 residues in the CDR3. As DNA, the CDR3 is TGTGCCAGCGGCGGCACTGGCGGGCTCACCTACGAGCAGTACTTC. It codes for CASGGTGGLTYEQYF.

This chain joins TRBV9 and TRBJ1-1; TRBD1 agrees at 8 bases. This CDR3 has 15 residues. Germline V gives CDR1 SGDLS, CDR2 YYNGEE. V shed 3 bases, J shed 1 base, and the junction held 5 bases outside the gene matches. This chain's CDR3 is CASSGDRTTNTEAFF. The CDR3 DNA sequence: TGTGCCAGCAGCGGGGACAGGACGACGAACACTGAAGCTTTCTTT.

Points on this clonotype: Compared with germline, one end of the junction differs, possibly owing to a read error. J is TRBJ1-1 and V is TRBV29-1; no definite D call. This CDR3 is 12 amino acids long. Germline V gene data show CDR1 as SQVTM and CDR2 as ANQGSEA. CDR3 sequence: CSVGDTNTEAFF. In nucleotides, the CDR3 is TGCAGTGTTGGTGACACGAACACTGAAGCTTTCTTT.

As to this clonotype: A far larger clone is a single base away, which makes a read error likely. The CDR3 does not end in the conserved phenylalanine or tryptophan, so this is likely a read error. This rearrangement joins TRBV7-6 to TRBJ2-7; D is perhaps TRBD1 or TRBD2 (5 bases each). This CDR3 has 14 residues. V lost 1 base to trimming and J lost 2 bases, with 9 bases between them. The germline V gene encodes CDR1 SGHVS and CDR2 FNYEAQ. CDR3 nucleotide sequence: TGTGCCAGCAGCTTAGAGGGGCGGGCCTACGAGCAGTACTCC. The encoded protein is CASSLEGRAYEQYS.

The V and J genes are TRBV7-9 and TRBJ2-1, with 12 bases aligning to TRBD2. Germline V gives CDR1 SEHNR, CDR2 FQNEAQ (reference sequence). J lost 9 bases, V lost 3 bases, and 15 bases had no gene match. The CDR3 runs to 18 residues. The CDR3 loop is CASSLAQPLAGGPFEQFF. CDR3 nucleotide sequence: TGTGCCAGCAGCTTGGCCCAGCCCCTAGCGGGAGGGCCCTTTGAGCAGTTCTTC. Supplemented by reference TRBV7-9 and TRBJ2-1, the full variable domain reads DTGVSQNPRHKITKRGQNVTFRCDPISEHNRLYWYRQTLGQGPEFLTYFQNEAQLEKSRLLSDRFSAERPKGSFSTLEIQRTEQGDSAMYLCASSLAQPLAGGPFEQFFGPGTRLTVL.

This clonotype was found a few times. The V gene is TRBV6-4, the J gene TRBJ2-1, with a tentative D call TRBD2 (6 bases). V lost 4 bases and J 15 bases, leaving 19 bases between the germline ends. CDR1 and CDR2 from the germline V gene are MRHNA and SNTAGT. This CDR3 spans 13 amino acids. The DNA for the CDR3 is TGTGCCAGCAGTGTCTTTTTGTTGGAGGGGACGTTCTTC. Its translation: CASSVFLLEGTFF.

This clonotype was recorded a few times. The gene calls are TRBV12-3 or TRBV12-4 and TRBJ2-1; 12 bases match TRBD2. The CDR3 has 15 residues. J lost 6 bases, V lost 5 bases, and 5 bases had no gene match. CDR3 DNA: TGTGCCAGCAGTAAGACTAGCGGGAGTCCCAATGAGCAGTTCTTC. Translation gives CASSKTSGSPNEQFF.

This clonotype was counted ten times or more. This chain links TRBV2 with TRBJ1-5, with a weak D call TRBD1 (5 bases). This CDR3 comprises 14 residues. Per the germline V gene, CDR1 is SNHLY and CDR2 is FYNNEI. V lost 5 bases and J 2 bases, leaving 10 bases between the germline ends. The CDR3: CASSNRDGNQPQHF. The CDR3 nucleotides read TGTGCCAGCAGTAACCGGGACGGCAATCAGCCCCAGCATTTT.

The chain recombines TRBV6-5 with TRBJ2-7; D may be TRBD1 (6 bases). CDR1 MNHEY and CDR2 SVGAGI come from the germline V gene. The V and J ends lost 4 bases and 3 bases respectively, with 16 bases between them. The CDR3 extends over 15 amino acids. The CDR3 is CASSCSGTLNYEQYF. CDR3 DNA: TGTGCCAGCAGTTGCTCGGGGACACTGAACTACGAGCAGTACTTC.

The V gene is TRBV19, the J gene TRBJ2-7; TRBD1 agrees at 9 bases. J was trimmed by 2 bases and V by 3 bases; bases with no gene match: 5. There are 15 residues in the CDR3. Germline values: CDR1 LNHDA, CDR2 SQIVND (reference sequence). As DNA, the CDR3 is TGTGCCAGTAGTATTGGACAGGGGCTTGCCTACGAGCAGTACTTC. This sequence encodes CASSIGQGLAYEQYF.

This clonotype occurred many times. The CDR3: CASSHPRESSTDTQYF. As DNA, the CDR3 is TGTGCCAGCAGCCATCCCAGGGAGAGCAGCACAGATACGCAGTATTTT. The chain has TRBV7-2 and TRBJ2-3, with D tentatively TRBD1 or TRBD2 (5 bases each). CDR3 length: 16 amino acids. Germline-derived CDR1 and CDR2 are SGHTA and FQGNSA. The ends were cut back, 5 bases at V and 0 bases at J, with 15 bases in the middle.

V gene TRBV27 combines with J gene TRBJ2-7; D is unclear. The CDR3 runs to 17 residues. Germline lookup yields CDR1 MNHEY and CDR2 SMNVEV (reference sequence). V lost 0 bases to trimming and J lost 3 bases, with 18 bases between them. The CDR3 sequence: CASSLSGLGQRYYEQYF. The CDR3 DNA reads TGTGCCAGCAGTTTATCGGGCCTAGGGCAGAGATACTACGAGCAGTACTTC.

This clonotype came up a few times. A much larger clone lies a single base off, so this may be a read error. This CDR3 fails to terminate in the conserved phenylalanine or tryptophan, so it likely reflects a read error. This chain connects TRBV7-2 to TRBJ1-1; possibly TRBD1 for D (5 bases). Germline CDR1 is SGHTA and CDR2 is FQGNSA. The CDR3 extends over 14 amino acids. The germline V and J ends were trimmed by 5 bases and 3 bases, with 13 bases remaining between them. Here the CDR3 reads CASSDRLLYTEAFL. The CDR3 DNA reads as TGTGCCAGCAGCGACAGACTCTTATACACTGAAGCTTTCCTT.

On this clonotype itself: Mismatch with germline at one junction end may stem from a read error. The chain recombines TRBV11-2 with TRBJ1-6; D unclear. The V gene's germline CDR1 is SGHAT and CDR2 FQNNGV. This CDR3 spans 16 amino acids. The CDR3 loop is CASSRTSTPVGSPFHF. The DNA for the CDR3 is TGTGCCAGCAGCCGAACTAGTACTCCGGTTGGTTCACCCTTCCACTTT.

This clonotype appeared a few times. V usage is TRBV3-1 and J usage is TRBJ1-2; 7 bases agree with TRBD1. Germline V CDR1 and CDR2: LGHDT, YNNKEL (reference sequence). The CDR3 sequence is 15 residues long. Unmatched junction bases numbered 9, after V lost 4 bases and J lost 4 bases. The chain's CDR3 is CASSPETGNSYGYTF. DNA of the CDR3: TGTGCCAGCAGCCCGGAGACAGGGAACTCCTATGGCTACACCTTC.

This clonotype was counted at least ten times. The chain recombines TRBV29-1 with TRBJ2-2; D perhaps matches TRBD1 (5 bases). The germline V and J ends were trimmed by 5 bases and 6 bases, with 16 bases remaining between them. This CDR3 has 14 amino acids. The germline CDR1 and CDR2 sequences are SQVTM and ANQGSEA. CDR3: CSVPRSGPAGELFF. The CDR3 DNA follows: TGCAGCGTTCCTAGGTCAGGGCCAGCCGGGGAGCTGTTTTTT.

The sample holds many counts of this clonotype. The CDR3 DNA sequence: TGTGCCAGCCTCGGACTAGGGCAGGGGAGGACTGAAGCTTTCTTT. Translated, it gives CASLGLGQGRTEAFF. The genes are TRBV12-3 or TRBV12-4 and TRBJ1-1; a possible D gene is TRBD1 (6 bases). This CDR3 has 15 amino acids. Trimming cost V 8 bases and J 5 bases, with 21 bases left between them.

The chain carries TRBV7-9 and TRBJ1-5; a weak D match, TRBD1 (6 bases). The length of the CDR3 is 15 residues. CDR1 and CDR2 (germline): SEHNR, FQNEAQ (reference sequence). Trimming cost V 5 bases and J 4 bases, with 15 bases left between them. CDR3 region: CASSATGHANQPQHF. Written as DNA, the CDR3 is TGTGCCAGCAGCGCAACGGGACATGCTAATCAGCCCCAGCATTTT.

V usage is TRBV2 and J usage is TRBJ2-3, with 8 nucleotides matching TRBD2. The J segment lost 3 bases and the V segment lost 6 bases, leaving 11 bases of the junction unmatched. Germline assignment: CDR1 SNHLY and CDR2 FYNNEI. This CDR3 comprises 16 residues. This CDR3 is CASSDGSGGLTDTQYF. The DNA of the CDR3 is TGTGCCAGCAGCGATGGTTCGGGGGGGCTAACAGATACGCAGTATTTT.

CDR3 sequence reads: CASSQQGQTYEQYF. CDR3 coding DNA: TGCGCCAGCAGCCAACAGGGACAGACCTACGAGCAGTACTTC. V is TRBV4-1 and J is TRBJ2-7, with 7 bases identical to TRBD1. The germline V gene has CDR1 MGHRA and CDR2 YSYEKL. The CDR3 runs to 14 residues. The junction had 3 bases not matched to a gene; V was cut back by 2 bases and J by 2 bases.

The V gene is TRBV7-2, the J gene TRBJ2-7; 9 bases align to TRBD2. With V trimmed by 4 bases and J by 5 bases, 6 bases remained unmatched. This CDR3 has 14 residues. Looked up from germline, CDR1 is SGHTA and CDR2 is FQGNSA. In nucleotides, the CDR3 is TGTGCCAGCAGCTGGGGTGCTAGCGGGGACGAGCAGTACTTC. Encoded protein: CASSWGASGDEQYF.

This clonotype was seen at least ten times. The chain couples TRBV5-1 to TRBJ1-1; D perhaps matches TRBD1 (6 bases). Germline assignment: CDR1 SGHRS and CDR2 YFSETQ. The CDR3 contains 16 residues. V was clipped by 4 bases and J by 0 bases, with 16 bases between them. The chain's CDR3 is CASSPEGVRMNTEAFF. The CDR3 region has the DNA TGCGCCAGCAGCCCGGAGGGGGTCCGCATGAACACTGAAGCTTTCTTT.

This clonotype occurred a few times. V gene TRBV4-3 combines with J gene TRBJ2-3, with D tentatively TRBD2 (5 bases). V gave up 0 bases and J gave up 2 bases, with 6 bases separating them. The CDR3 spans 14 residues. CDR1 is LGHNA and CDR2 is YSLEER in the germline V gene. This CDR3 is CASSQDSDTDTQYF. For the CDR3, the DNA is TGCGCCAGCAGCCAAGATAGCGACACAGATACGCAGTATTTT.

For this clonotype: One end of the junction fails to match germline, which may point to a read error. This chain links TRBV7-9 with TRBJ2-3; possible D gene TRBD2, 5 bases. This CDR3 region has 12 residues. Germline CDR1 SEHNR, CDR2 FQNEAQ (reference sequence). In nucleotides, the CDR3 is TGTGCCAGCAGCCCGGGGAGAGATACGCGGTATTTT. This gives the protein CASSPGRDTRYF.

This clonotype was seen at least ten times. V and J are TRBV4-3 and TRBJ2-1, with D uncertain. This CDR3 comprises 14 residues. With 1 base removed from V and 8 bases from J, the gap between germline ends came to 12 bases. Germline V CDR1 and CDR2: LGHNA, YSLEER. DNA of the CDR3: TGCGCCAGCAGCCAAGCATTCCCTGCCCATGAGCAGTTCTTC. Amino acids: CASSQAFPAHEQFF.

Notes on this clonotype: This clone may be a read error of a much larger clone one base away. The chain employs TRBV28 and TRBJ1-4; D perhaps matches TRBD1 (5 bases). The CDR3 has 16 residues. The V gene lost 5 bases and the J gene lost 2 bases, with 15 bases spanning the gap. Germline-derived CDR1 and CDR2 are MDHEN and SYDVKM. In DNA, the CDR3 is TGTGCCAGCAGTCCTCACGCCGGGGCGACTAATGAAAAACTGTTTTTT. Translated: CASSPHAGATNEKLFF.

The V and J genes are TRBV25-1 and TRBJ2-7; no firm D call. This CDR3 spans 12 amino acids. V lost 3 bases, J lost 4 bases, and 7 bases lay in between. Germline V gives CDR1 MGHDK, CDR2 SYGVNS. CDR3 in amino acids: CASSDVIYEQYF. DNA of the CDR3: TGTGCCAGCAGTGATGTCATTTACGAGCAGTACTTC.

The chain carries TRBV18 and TRBJ2-3, with a possible D match to TRBD2 (5 bases). This CDR3 has 16 amino acids. Trimming removed 0 bases at V and 0 bases at J, with 10 bases between. CDR1 and CDR2 from the germline V gene are KGHSH and LQKENI. The CDR3 DNA reads as TGTGCCAGCTCACCACCATTTGGGGAGAGCACAGATACGCAGTATTTT. Its protein is CASSPPFGESTDTQYF. The full variable domain, rest sourced from reference TRBV18 and TRBJ2-3, is NAGVMQNPRHLVRRRGQEARLRCSPMKGHSHVYWYRQLPEEGLKFMVYLQKENIIDESGMPKERFSAEFPKEGPSILRIQQVVRGDSAAYFCASSPPFGESTDTQYFGPGTRLTVL.

This clonotype was counted ten times or more. This sequence joins TRBV19 and TRBJ2-7; TRBD1 is a possible D gene (5 bases). V was pared by 9 bases and J by 0 bases, with 12 bases between. The germline CDR1 and CDR2 sequences are LNHDA and SQIVND (reference sequence). The CDR3 totals 13 residues. CDR3 in DNA: TGTGCCAGCAGTTGGGGCAGCTCCTACGAGCAGTACTTC. This codes for CASSWGSSYEQYF. The variable domain in full, completed from reference TRBV19 and TRBJ2-7, reads DGGITQSPKYLFRKEGQNVTLSCEQNLNHDAMYWYRQDPGQGLRLIYYSQIVNDFQKGDIAEGYSVSREKKESFPLTVTSAQKNPTAFYLCASSWGSSYEQYFGPGTRLTVT.

This clonotype has a count of ten or more. This sequence joins TRBV4-1 and TRBJ2-7; D perhaps matches TRBD2 (6 bases). Germline V CDR1 and CDR2: MGHRA, YSYEKL. CDR3 length: 15 amino acids. Between the trimmed V and J ends, which lost 4 bases and 0 bases, there was a span of 13 bases. The CDR3 DNA reads TGCGCCAGCAGCCTCGGGGGATCAAGCTCCTACGAGCAGTACTTC. Protein sequence: CASSLGGSSSYEQYF.

This clonotype has a single count. This chain connects TRBV13 to TRBJ1-1; weak D call: TRBD1 (6 bases). CDR3 length equals 15 residues. Trimming shortened V by 6 bases and J by 0 bases, and 14 bases separated the two germline ends. Germline lookup yields CDR1 PRHDT and CDR2 FYEKMQ (reference sequence). Here the CDR3 DNA reads TGTGCCAGCAGTTTCATGACAGGAATGAACACTGAAGCTTTCTTT. Translated: CASSFMTGMNTEAFF. Full variable domain (rest looked up from reference TRBV13 and TRBJ1-1): AAGVIQSPRHLIKEKRETATLKCYPIPRHDTVYWYQQGPGQDPQFLISFYEKMQSDKGSIPDRFSAQQFSDYHSELNMSSLELGDSALYFCASSFMTGMNTEAFFGQGTRLTVV.